The T cell receptor beta chain described here comes from a study of blood T cell repertoires in COVID-19. Study-wide context: The study drew acute and convalescent COVID-19 samples from the United States, Italy and Spain. PBMCs, B-cell-depleted T cells, or T cells were the source of the cDNA or gDNA that made up the material.

As originally analysed: By means of reference gene primer amplification, nucleated cell counts were estimated. Clones were read by immunoSEQ multiplex PCR, and TCRdb kept only the in-frame ones, dropping some. The DNA was the basis for D and trimming; V, J and clone size are from that table. The profile shows 150,000 to 200,000 clones, about 82% of them singletons. V lost 0 bases, J lost 11 bases, and 13 bases stayed unmatched. The length of the CDR3 is 15 residues. Germline CDR1 and CDR2: SGDLS and YYNGEE. This sequence joins TRBV9 and TRBJ1-1, with TRBD1 matching over 7 bases. The sequencing sample was made of peripheral blood. The sequence was obtained from a woman aged 25 to 39 with acute or convalescent COVID-19. DNA for the CDR3: TGTGCCAGCAGCGTAGGCGCAGGGGGGCTGGTTCGGGCTTTCTTT. It is translated as CASSVGAGGLVRAFF.